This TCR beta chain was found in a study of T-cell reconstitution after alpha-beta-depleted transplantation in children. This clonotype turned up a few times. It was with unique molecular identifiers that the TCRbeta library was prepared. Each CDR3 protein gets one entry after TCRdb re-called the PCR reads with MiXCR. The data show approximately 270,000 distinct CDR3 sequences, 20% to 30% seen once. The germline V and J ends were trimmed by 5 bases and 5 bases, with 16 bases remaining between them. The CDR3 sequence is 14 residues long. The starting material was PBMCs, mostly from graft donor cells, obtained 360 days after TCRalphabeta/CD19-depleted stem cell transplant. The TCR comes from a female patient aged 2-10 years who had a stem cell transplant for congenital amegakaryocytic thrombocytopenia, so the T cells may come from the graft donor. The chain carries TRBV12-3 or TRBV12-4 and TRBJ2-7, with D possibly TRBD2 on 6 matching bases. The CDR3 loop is CASSEVGEAHEQYF. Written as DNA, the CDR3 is TGTGCCAGCAGTGAAGTAGGGGAGGCCCACGAGCAGTACTTC.